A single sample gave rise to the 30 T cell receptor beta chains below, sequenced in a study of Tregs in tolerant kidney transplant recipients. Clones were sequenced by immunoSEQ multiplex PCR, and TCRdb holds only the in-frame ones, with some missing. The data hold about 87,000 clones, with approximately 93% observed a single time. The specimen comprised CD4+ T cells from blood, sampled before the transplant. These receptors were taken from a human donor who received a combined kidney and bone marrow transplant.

This CDR3 is CASSLAQAAAEQYF. The CDR3 DNA reads as TGTGCCAGCAGCTTAGCGCAAGCAGCGGCCGAGCAGTACTTC. The V gene is TRBV7-6, the J gene TRBJ2-5; possible D gene TRBD2, 5 bases. The better agreement between TRBJ2-7 and the DNA end casts doubt on the J call. The germline V gene has CDR1 SGHVS and CDR2 FNYEAQ. This CDR3 has 14 residues.

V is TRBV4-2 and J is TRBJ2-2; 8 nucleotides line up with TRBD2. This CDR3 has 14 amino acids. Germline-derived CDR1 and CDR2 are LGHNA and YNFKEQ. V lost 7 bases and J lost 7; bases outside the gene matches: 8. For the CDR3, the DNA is TGTGCCAGCACCCCGGGACTAGTGAACGGGGAGCTGTTTTTT. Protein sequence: CASTPGLVNGELFF.

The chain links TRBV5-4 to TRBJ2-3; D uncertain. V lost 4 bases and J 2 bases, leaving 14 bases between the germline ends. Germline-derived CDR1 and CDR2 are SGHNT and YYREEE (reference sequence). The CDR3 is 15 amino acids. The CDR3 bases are TGTGCCAGCAGCGGGTACCGGGTCAACACAGATACGCAGTATTTT. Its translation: CASSGYRVNTDTQYF.

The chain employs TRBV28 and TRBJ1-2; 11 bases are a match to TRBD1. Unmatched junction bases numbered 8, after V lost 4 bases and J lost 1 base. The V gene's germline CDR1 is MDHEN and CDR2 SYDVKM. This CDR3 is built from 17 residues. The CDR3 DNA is TGTGCCAGCAGTTCTCCGGGACAGGGGGTCCGTAACTATGGCTACACCTTC. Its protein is CASSSPGQGVRNYGYTF.

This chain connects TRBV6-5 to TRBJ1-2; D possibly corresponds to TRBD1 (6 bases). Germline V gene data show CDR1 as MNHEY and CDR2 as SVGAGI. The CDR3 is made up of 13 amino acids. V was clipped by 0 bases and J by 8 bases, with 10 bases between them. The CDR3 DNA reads TGTGCCAGCAGTTACTCGAACAGGGTCGGCTACACCTTC. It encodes CASSYSNRVGYTF.

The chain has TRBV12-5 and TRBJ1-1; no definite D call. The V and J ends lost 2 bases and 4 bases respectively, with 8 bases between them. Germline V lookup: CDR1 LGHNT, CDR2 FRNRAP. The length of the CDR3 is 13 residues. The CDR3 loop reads CASGLPDCTEAFF. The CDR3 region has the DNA TGTGCTAGTGGTTTGCCTGACTGCACTGAAGCTTTCTTT. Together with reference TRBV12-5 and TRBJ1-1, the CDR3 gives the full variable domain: DARVTQTPRHKVTEMGQEVTMRCQPILGHNTVFWYRQTMMQGLELLAYFRNRAPLDDSGMPKDRFSAEMPDATLATLKIQPSEPRDSAVYFCASGLPDCTEAFFGQGTRLTVV.

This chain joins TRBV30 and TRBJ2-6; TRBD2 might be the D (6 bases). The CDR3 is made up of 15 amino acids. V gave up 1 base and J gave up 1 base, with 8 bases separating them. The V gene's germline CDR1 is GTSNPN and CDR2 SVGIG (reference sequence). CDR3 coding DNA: TGTGCCTGGAGTGGCGGGGCTTCTGGGGCCAACGTCCTGACTTTC. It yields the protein CAWSGGASGANVLTF.

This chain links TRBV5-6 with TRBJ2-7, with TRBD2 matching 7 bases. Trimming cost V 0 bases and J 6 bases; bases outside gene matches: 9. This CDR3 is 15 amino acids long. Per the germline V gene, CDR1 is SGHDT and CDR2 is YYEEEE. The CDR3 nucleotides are TGTGCCAGCAGCTTGGGGCCCGCTCTAGCGGTCGAGCAGTACTTC. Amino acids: CASSLGPALAVEQYF.

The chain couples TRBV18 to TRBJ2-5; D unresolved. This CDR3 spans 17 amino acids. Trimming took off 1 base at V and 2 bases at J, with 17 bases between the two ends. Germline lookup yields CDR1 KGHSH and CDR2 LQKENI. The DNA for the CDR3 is TGTGCCAGCTCACCACGTGCGCCAGACCTACTACAAGAGACCCAGTACTTC. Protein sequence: CASSPRAPDLLQETQYF. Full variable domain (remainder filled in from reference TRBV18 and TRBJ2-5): NAGVMQNPRHLVRRRGQEARLRCSPMKGHSHVYWYRQLPEEGLKFMVYLQKENIIDESGMPKERFSAEFPKEGPSILRIQQVVRGDSAAYFCASSPRAPDLLQETQYFGPGTRLLVL.

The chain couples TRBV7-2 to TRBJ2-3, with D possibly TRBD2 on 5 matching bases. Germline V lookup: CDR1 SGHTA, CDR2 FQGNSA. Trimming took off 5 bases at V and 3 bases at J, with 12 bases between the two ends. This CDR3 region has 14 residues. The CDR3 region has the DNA TGTGCCAGCAGCCCCCGAGGGTTAACAGATACGCAGTATTTT. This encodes CASSPRGLTDTQYF. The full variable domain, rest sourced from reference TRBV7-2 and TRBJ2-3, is GAGVSQSPSNKVTEKGKDVELRCDPISGHTALYWYRQSLGQGLEFLIYFQGNSAPDKSGLPSDRFSAERTGGSVSTLTIQRTQQEDSAVYLCASSPRGLTDTQYFGPGTRLTVL.

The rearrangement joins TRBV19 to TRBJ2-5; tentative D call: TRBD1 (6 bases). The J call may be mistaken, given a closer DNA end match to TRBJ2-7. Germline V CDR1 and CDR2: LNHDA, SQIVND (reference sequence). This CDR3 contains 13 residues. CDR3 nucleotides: TGTGCCAGTGGACAGAGATCCTCCTACGAGCAGTACTTC. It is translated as CASGQRSSYEQYF.

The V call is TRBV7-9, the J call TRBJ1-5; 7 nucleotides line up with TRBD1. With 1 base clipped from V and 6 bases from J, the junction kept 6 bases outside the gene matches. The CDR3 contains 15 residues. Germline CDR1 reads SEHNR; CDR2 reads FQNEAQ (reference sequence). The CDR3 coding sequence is TGTGCCAGCAGCTTAGATTGGGGACAGAGTCAGCCCCAGCATTTT. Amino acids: CASSLDWGQSQPQHF.

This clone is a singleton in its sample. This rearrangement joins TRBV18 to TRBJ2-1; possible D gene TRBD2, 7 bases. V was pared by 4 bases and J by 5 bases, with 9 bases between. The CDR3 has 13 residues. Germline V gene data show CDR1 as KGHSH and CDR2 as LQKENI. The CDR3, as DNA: TGTGCCAGCTCACGGGAGGGGGACAATGAGCAGTTCTTC. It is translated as CASSREGDNEQFF. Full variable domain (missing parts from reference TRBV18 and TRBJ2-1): NAGVMQNPRHLVRRRGQEARLRCSPMKGHSHVYWYRQLPEEGLKFMVYLQKENIIDESGMPKERFSAEFPKEGPSILRIQQVVRGDSAAYFCASSREGDNEQFFGPGTRLTVL.

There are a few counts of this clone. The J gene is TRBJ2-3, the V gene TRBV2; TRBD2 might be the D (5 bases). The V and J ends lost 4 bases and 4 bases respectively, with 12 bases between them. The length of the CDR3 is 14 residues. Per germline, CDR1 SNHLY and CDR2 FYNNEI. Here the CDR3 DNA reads TGTGCCAGCAGTGCACAGAGGGCGGCAGATACGCAGTATTTT. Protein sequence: CASSAQRAADTQYF.

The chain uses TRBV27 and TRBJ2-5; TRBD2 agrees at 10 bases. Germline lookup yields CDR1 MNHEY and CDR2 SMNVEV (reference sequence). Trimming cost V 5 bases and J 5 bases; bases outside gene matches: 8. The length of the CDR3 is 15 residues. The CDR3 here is CASSPYLAGVETQYF. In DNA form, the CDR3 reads TGTGCCAGCAGTCCGTACCTAGCGGGAGTTGAGACCCAGTACTTC.

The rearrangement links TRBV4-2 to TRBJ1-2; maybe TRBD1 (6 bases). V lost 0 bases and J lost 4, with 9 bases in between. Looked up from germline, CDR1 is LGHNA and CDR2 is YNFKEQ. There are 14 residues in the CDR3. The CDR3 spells CASSQDPRGYGYTF. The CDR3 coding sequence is TGTGCCAGCAGCCAAGATCCCAGGGGCTATGGCTACACCTTC.

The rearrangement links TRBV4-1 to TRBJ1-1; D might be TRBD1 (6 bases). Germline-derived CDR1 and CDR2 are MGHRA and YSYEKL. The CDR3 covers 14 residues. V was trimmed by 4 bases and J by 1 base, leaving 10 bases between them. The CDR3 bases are TGCGCCAGCAGCCCCATGGACAGGAACACTGAAGCTTTCTTT. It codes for CASSPMDRNTEAFF.

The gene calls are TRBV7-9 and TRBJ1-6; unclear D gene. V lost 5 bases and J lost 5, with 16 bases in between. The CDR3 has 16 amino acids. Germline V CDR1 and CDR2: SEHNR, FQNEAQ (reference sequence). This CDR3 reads CASSPHGYLDNSPLHF. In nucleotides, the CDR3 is TGTGCCAGCAGCCCTCACGGGTATTTGGATAATTCACCCCTCCACTTT. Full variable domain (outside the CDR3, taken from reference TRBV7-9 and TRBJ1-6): DTGVSQNPRHKITKRGQNVTFRCDPISEHNRLYWYRQTLGQGPEFLTYFQNEAQLEKSRLLSDRFSAERPKGSFSTLEIQRTEQGDSAMYLCASSPHGYLDNSPLHFGNGTRLTVT.

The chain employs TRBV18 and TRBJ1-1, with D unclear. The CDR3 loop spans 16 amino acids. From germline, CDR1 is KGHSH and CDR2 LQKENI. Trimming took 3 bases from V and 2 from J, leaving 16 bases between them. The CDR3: CASSPFAQSLNTEAFF. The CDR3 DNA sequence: TGTGCCAGCTCACCGTTCGCACAGTCGCTCAACACTGAAGCTTTCTTT.

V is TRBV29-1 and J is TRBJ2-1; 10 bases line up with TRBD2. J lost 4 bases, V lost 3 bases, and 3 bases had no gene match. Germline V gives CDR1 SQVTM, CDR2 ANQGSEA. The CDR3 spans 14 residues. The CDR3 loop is CSVDGLAAYNEQFF. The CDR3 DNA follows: TGCAGCGTTGACGGACTAGCGGCGTACAATGAGCAGTTCTTC.

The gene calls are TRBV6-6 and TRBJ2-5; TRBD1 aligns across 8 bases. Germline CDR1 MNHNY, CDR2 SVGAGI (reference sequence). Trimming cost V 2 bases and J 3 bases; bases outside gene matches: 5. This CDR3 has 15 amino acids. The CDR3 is CASSYVDRVKETQYF. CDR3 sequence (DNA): TGTGCCAGCAGTTACGTGGACAGGGTAAAAGAGACCCAGTACTTC.

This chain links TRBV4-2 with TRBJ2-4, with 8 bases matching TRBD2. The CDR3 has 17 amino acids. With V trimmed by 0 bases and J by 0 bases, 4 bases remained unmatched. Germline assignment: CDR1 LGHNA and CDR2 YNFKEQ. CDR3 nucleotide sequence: TGTGCCAGCAGCCAAGATAGGGCGGGAGGAGCCAAAAACATTCAGTACTTC. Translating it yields CASSQDRAGGAKNIQYF.

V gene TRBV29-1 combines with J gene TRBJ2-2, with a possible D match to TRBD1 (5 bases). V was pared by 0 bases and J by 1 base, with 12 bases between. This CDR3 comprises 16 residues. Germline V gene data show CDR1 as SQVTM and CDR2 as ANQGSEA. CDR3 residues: CSVEEGQGLNTGELFF. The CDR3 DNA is TGCAGCGTTGAAGAGGGCCAGGGTTTGAACACCGGGGAGCTGTTTTTT.

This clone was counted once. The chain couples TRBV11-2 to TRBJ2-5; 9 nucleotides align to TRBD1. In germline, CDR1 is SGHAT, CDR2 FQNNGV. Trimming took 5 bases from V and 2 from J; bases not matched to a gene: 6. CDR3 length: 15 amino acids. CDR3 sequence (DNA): TGTGCCAGCAGCGGATACGGACAGGGGCAAGAGACCCAGTACTTC. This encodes CASSGYGQGQETQYF.

This CDR3 is CASSLGTGTTGELFF. Written as DNA, the CDR3 is TGTGCCAGCAGCTTAGGCACAGGGACGACCGGGGAGCTGTTTTTT. The chain uses TRBV7-9 and TRBJ2-2, with D maybe TRBD1 (6 bases). V was pared by 1 base and J by 5 bases, with 11 bases between. This CDR3 contains 15 residues. The V gene's germline CDR1 is SEHNR and CDR2 FQNEAQ (reference sequence).

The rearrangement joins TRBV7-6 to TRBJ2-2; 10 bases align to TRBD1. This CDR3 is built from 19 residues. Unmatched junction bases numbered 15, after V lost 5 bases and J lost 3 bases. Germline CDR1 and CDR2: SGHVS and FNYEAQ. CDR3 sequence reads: CASSAAGTGVIGYTGELFF. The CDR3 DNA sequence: TGTGCCAGCAGCGCAGCCGGGACAGGGGTAATTGGTTACACCGGGGAGCTGTTTTTT.

DNA of the CDR3: TGTGCCAGCAGTCCCAGCGGGAGGGGAAATGAGCAGTTCTTC. The encoded protein is CASSPSGRGNEQFF. The genes are TRBV28 and TRBJ2-1; 10 bases line up with TRBD2. Germline-derived CDR1 and CDR2 are MDHEN and SYDVKM. CDR3 size: 14 residues. V gave up 5 bases and J gave up 7 bases; unmatched junction bases: 5. Drawing the rest from reference TRBV28 and TRBJ2-1, the complete variable domain is DVKVTQSSRYLVKRTGEKVFLECVQDMDHENMFWYRQDPGLGLRLIYFSYDVKMKEKGDIPEGYSVSREKKERFSLILESASTNQTSMYLCASSPSGRGNEQFFGPGTRLTVL.

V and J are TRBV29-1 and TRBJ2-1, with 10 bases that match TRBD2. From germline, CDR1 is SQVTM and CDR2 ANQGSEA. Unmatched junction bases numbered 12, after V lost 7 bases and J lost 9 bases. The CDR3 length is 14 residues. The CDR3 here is CSAQASGRASEQFF. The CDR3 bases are TGCAGCGCCCAGGCCAGCGGGAGGGCCTCTGAGCAGTTCTTC.

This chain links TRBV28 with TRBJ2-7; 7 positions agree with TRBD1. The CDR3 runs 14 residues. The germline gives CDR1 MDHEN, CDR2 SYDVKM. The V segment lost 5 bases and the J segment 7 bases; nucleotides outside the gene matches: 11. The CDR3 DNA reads TGTGCCAGCAGTACAACAGGGGCCGCCCGGGAGCAGTACTTC. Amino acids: CASSTTGAAREQYF.

The chain's CDR3 is CASSSNSHQETQYF. DNA for the CDR3: TGCGCCAGCAGCTCCAATAGTCACCAAGAGACCCAGTACTTC. The chain carries TRBV4-1 and TRBJ2-5, with D unresolved. The CDR3 has 14 residues. Germline CDR1 is MGHRA and CDR2 is YSYEKL. Trimming removed 5 bases from V and 0 bases from J, with 10 bases in between.